This is a list of T cell receptor beta chains from one sample in a study of blood T cell repertoires in COVID-19. The repertoire was sequenced with immunoSEQ multiplex PCR; TCRdb's copy has only in-frame clones and lacks some. The sample lists 50,000 or so clones, 85% to 90% occurring once. Sequenced input: peripheral blood. The receptors derive from a human donor in a cohort sampled during active COVID-19. Both conserved end residues are trimmed from each CDR3.

>TRBV6-5|TRBJ1-2
ASSPVRTGGYT
>TRBV9|TRBJ2-3
ASSLGPGWVAGTDTQY
>TRBV5-1|TRBJ1-4
ASSPPTGGAEKLF
>TRBV6-6|TRBJ1-1
ASSYSSQANTEAF
>TRBV5-1|TRBJ2-1
ASSPQLTSGNTDEQF
>TRBV19|TRBJ2-5
ASSATGSQETQY
>TRBV25-1|TRBJ2-3
ASSDPGASGSTDTQY
>TRBV5-4|TRBJ2-1
ASSPGGNEEQF
>TRBV20-1|TRBJ1-5
SASRGFGNQPQH
>TRBV5-1|TRBJ2-4
ASSWPWDSKNIQY
>TRBV6-2/TRBV6-3|TRBJ2-2
ASSRGSNTGELF
>TRBV5-1|TRBJ2-7
ASSLHGSSYEQY
>TRBV5-6|TRBJ2-7
ASSLYLQDRLYEQY
>TRBV28|TRBJ1-5
ASSLGGGNNQPQH
>TRBV7-9|TRBJ1-2
ASRQGSGYT
>TRBV11-2|TRBJ2-1
ASSPFGQNEQF
>TRBV28|TRBJ2-7
ASTSPSTGGNEQY
>TRBV30|TRBJ1-2
AWSVRRQGISYGYT
>TRBV5-6|TRBJ1-2
ASSLDRGPGRNT
>TRBV5-1|TRBJ2-5
ASSLYAGQETQY